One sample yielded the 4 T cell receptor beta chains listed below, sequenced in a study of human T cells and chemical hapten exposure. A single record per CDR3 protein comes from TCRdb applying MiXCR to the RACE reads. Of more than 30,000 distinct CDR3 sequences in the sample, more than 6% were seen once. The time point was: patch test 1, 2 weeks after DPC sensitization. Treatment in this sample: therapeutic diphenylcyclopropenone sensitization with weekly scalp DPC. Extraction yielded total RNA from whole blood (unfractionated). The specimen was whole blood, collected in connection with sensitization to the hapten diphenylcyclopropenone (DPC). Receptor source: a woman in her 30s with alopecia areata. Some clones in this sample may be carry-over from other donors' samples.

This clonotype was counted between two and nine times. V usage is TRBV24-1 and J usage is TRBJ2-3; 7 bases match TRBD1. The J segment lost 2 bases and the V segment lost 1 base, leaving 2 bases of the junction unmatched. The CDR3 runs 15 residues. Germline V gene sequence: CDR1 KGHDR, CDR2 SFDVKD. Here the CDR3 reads CATSDLGGLTDTQYF. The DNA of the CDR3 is TGTGCCACCAGTGATTTAGGGGGCCTCACAGATACGCAGTATTTT.

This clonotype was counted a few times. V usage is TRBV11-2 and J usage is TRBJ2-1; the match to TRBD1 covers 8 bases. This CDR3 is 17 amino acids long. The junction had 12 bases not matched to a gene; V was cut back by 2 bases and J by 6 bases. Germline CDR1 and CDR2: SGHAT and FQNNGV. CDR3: CASSLRAGGRNFNEQFF. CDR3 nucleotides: TGTGCCAGCAGCTTAAGGGCAGGGGGCCGGAACTTCAATGAGCAGTTCTTC.

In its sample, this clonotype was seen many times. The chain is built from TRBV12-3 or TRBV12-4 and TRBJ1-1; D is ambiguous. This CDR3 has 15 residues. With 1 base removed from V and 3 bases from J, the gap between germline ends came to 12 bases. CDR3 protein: CASSLEREADTEAFF. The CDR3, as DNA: TGTGCCAGCAGTTTAGAGCGGGAAGCGGACACTGAAGCTTTCTTT.

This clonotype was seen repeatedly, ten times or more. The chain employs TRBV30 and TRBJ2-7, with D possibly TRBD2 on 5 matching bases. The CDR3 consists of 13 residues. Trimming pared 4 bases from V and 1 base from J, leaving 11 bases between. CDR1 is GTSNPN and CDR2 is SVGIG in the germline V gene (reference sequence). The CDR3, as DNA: TGTGCCTGGACACGCGGACTTTCCTACGAGCAGTACTTC. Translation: CAWTRGLSYEQYF.